This T cell receptor beta chain was obtained from a study of cytomegalovirus exposure and HLA in healthy donors. The study, taken as a whole, reports: The presence/absence work took it that sequencing depth was about the same across donors. Indistinguishable V segments, including TRBV6-2 and TRBV6-3, were excluded.

The table lists this clone with a count of one. Its matching antigen is unknown. Primers included in the PCR were 60 Vbeta and 13 Jbeta primers. The assay was immunoSEQ multiplex PCR, and TCRdb's table has in-frame clones only and misses some. Found here are more than 150,000 clones, approximately 84% of them singletons; the top ten hold over 0.2%. Healthy bone marrow donors formed the donor group. The CDR3 spans 15 residues. The V gene end was trimmed by 2 bases and the J gene end by 2 bases; junction bases not matched to a gene: 6. CDR1 is SQVTM and CDR2 is ANQGSEA in the germline V gene. The material sequenced was PBMCs. This chain links TRBV29-1 with TRBJ2-3, with TRBD2 matching over 8 bases. This clonotype was sampled from a girl in the first two years of life in good health and CMV-seronegative. CDR3 DNA: TGCAGCGTTGAACTAAGCGGGAGAGTCACAGATACGCAGTATTTT. Translated, it gives CSVELSGRVTDTQYF.